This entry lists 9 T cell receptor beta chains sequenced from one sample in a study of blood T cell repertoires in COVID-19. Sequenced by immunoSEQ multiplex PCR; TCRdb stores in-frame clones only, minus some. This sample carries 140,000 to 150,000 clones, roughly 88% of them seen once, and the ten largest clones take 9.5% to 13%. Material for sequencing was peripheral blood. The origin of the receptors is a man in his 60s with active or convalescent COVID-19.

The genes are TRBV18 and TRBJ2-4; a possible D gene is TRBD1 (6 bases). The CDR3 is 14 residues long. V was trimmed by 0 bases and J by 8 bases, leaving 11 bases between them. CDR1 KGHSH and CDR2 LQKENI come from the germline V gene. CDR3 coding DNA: TGTGCCAGCTCACCACCGGACAGTTGGGACATTCAGTACTTC. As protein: CASSPPDSWDIQYF.

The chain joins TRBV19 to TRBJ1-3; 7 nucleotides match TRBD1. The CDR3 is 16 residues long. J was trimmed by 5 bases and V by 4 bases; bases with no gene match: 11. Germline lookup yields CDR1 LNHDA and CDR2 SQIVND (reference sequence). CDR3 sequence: CASSKSSGTVRNTIYF. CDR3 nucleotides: TGTGCCAGTAGTAAATCCTCCGGGACAGTCCGAAACACCATATATTTT.

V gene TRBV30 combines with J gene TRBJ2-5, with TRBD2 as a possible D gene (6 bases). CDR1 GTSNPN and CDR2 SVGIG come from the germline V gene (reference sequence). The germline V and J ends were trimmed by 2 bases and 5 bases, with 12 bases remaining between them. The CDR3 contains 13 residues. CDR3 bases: TGTGCCTGGAGTAGACGGGGGTCGGAGACCCAGTACTTC. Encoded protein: CAWSRRGSETQYF.

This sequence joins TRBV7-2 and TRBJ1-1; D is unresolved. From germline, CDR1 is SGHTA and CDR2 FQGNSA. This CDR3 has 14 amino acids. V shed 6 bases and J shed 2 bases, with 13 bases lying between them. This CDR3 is CASRQYTTNTEAFF. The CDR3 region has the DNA TGTGCCAGCAGACAGTACACCACCAACACTGAAGCTTTCTTT.

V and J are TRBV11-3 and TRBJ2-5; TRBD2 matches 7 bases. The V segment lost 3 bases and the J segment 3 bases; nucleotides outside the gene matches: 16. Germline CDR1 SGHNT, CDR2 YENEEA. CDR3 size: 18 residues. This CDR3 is CASSFSGGDYKAKETQYF. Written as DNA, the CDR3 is TGTGCCAGCAGCTTCAGTGGGGGGGATTATAAGGCGAAAGAGACCCAGTACTTC.

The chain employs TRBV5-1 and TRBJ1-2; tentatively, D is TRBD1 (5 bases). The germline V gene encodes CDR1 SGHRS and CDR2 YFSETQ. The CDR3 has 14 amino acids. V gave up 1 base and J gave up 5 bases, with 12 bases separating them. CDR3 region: CASSLNSRGYGYTF. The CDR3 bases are TGCGCCAGCAGCTTGAATAGCCGGGGGTATGGCTACACCTTC.

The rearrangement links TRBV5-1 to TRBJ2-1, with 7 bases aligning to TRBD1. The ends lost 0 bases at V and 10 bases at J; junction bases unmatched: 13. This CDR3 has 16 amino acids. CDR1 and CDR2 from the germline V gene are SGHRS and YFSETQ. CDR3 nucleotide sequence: TGCGCCAGCAGCTTGGAGCAGGGGGTACAGGGGTTGGAGCAGTTCTTC. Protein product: CASSLEQGVQGLEQFF. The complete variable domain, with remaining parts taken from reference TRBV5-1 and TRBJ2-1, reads KAGVTQTPRYLIKTRGQQVTLSCSPISGHRSVSWYQQTPGQGLQFLFEYFSETQRNKGNFPGRFSGRQFSNSRSEMNVSTLELGDSALYLCASSLEQGVQGLEQFFGPGTRLTVL.

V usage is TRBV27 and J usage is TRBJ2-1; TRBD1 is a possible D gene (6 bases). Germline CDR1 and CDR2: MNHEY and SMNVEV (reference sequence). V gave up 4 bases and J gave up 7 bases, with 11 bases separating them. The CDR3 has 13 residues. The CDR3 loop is CASSYTGSNEQFF. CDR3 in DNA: TGTGCCAGCAGTTACACAGGGTCTAATGAGCAGTTCTTC.

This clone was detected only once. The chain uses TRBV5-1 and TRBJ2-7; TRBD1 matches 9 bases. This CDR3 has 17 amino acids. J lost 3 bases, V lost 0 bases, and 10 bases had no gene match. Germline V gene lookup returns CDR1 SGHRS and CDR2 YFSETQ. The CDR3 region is CASSLAPGQGMVYEQYF. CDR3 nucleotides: TGCGCCAGCAGCTTGGCCCCGGGACAGGGAATGGTCTACGAGCAGTACTTC.